This TCR beta chain originates from a study of T cells in localized non-small cell lung cancer. Sequencing used immunoSEQ multiplex PCR; TCRdb keeps in-frame clones, though not all of them. The top ten hold about 4% of the sample, which has approximately 100,000 clones, approximately 91% seen once. Points on this clone: Its specificity is unknown.

Study-level points and caveats: Because only a single region of the tumor was sequenced, heterogeneity remains possible. Adjacent lung had a median roughly 61 of the 100 largest tumor clones.

CDR3 length equals 14 residues. Looked up from germline, CDR1 is SEHNR and CDR2 is FQNEAQ (reference sequence). V lost 1 base, J lost 7 bases, and 11 bases lay in between. The source material was PBMCs, sampled before any cancer treatment. The chain carries TRBV7-9 and TRBJ1-3, with TRBD1 as a possible D gene (5 bases). The source is a woman aged 40 to 75 with stage II squamous cell lung carcinoma. The CDR3 spells CASSLGQIGNTIYF. The CDR3 DNA follows: TGTGCCAGCAGCTTAGGACAGATCGGGAACACCATATATTTT.